This is a list of T cell receptor beta chains from one sample in a study of OX40 agonist ivuxolimab in advanced cancers. Measured with immunoSEQ multiplex PCR; TCRdb has only the in-frame clones, and not every one. This sample has some 69,000 clones; over 60% occur once, and the top ten carry about 2.2%. This sample comprised CD4+ or CD8+ T cells sorted from blood, obtained in a trial of the OX40 agonist ivuxolimab. The receptors stem from an adult with an advanced solid tumor such as melanoma, head and neck, liver or kidney cancer. CDR3s include the opening cysteine and the closing phenylalanine or tryptophan.

V: TRBV29-1; CDR3: CSVIGQGYTDTQYF
V: TRBV5-6; CDR3: CASSLPGTGGETQYF
V: TRBV6-4; CDR3: CASSDSQVREAFF
V: TRBV7-9; CDR3: CASSLGGGATEAFF
V: TRBV15; CDR3: CATSRGGDIQNEQFF
V: TRBV7-2; CDR3: CASSLGPDTQYF
V: TRBV6-1; CDR3: CASSETRGTPLHF
V: TRBV5-3; CDR3: CARSLNAGDAGGLEEQYF
V: TRBV2; CDR3: CASRGGSGRPQGETQYF
V: TRBV6-5; CDR3: CASSYSQGRGYTF
V: TRBV10-1; CDR3: CASRDSGSSYNEQFF
V: TRBV2; CDR3: CASSEAPRTGTDGYTF
V: TRBV2; CDR3: CASRLRTGISTDTQYF
V: TRBV19; CDR3: CASSAAGNTGELFF
V: TRBV10-3; CDR3: CAISGGEGDTQYF
V: TRBV19; CDR3: CASSQSGTANSPLHF
V: TRBV7-2; CDR3: CASSSTGLALDEQFF
V: TRBV4-2; CDR3: CASSQEWGSLETQYF
V: TRBV19; CDR3: CASSIDLKRGQGETQYF
V: TRBV5-6; CDR3: CASSDGPNTEAFF
V: TRBV5-1; CDR3: CASSYPATGARELFF
V: TRBV7-6; CDR3: CASSLGLAGLAYEQYF
V: TRBV27; CDR3: CASTRRDSNTEAFF
V: TRBV2; CDR3: CASSEQGELYEQYF
V: TRBV18; CDR3: CASSRTSGTDTQYF
V: TRBV2; CDR3: CASSLDDGEAFF
V: TRBV6-6; CDR3: CASQEPGANVLTF
V: TRBV11-2; CDR3: CASSLVQFNEQFF
V: TRBV4-1; CDR3: CASSPRLDPYEQYF
V: TRBV7-9; CDR3: CASSRRFTGTHSTDTQYF
V: TRBV7-8; CDR3: CASSLRPSTEAFF
V: TRBV19; CDR3: CASSALWTQHF
V: TRBV2; CDR3: CASSANFGNTEAFF
V: TRBV2; CDR3: CASKQREGHNEQFF
V: TRBV2; CDR3: CASTRSLATAKNIQYF
V: TRBV7-9; CDR3: CASSFQNTEAFF
V: TRBV9; CDR3: CASSVAAGAGPAGEQFF
V: TRBV7-8; CDR3: CASSLLIAGGKNIQYF
V: TRBV2; CDR3: CASSGTGVGSGTQYF
V: TRBV25-1; CDR3: CASSGTGRSNTEAFF
V: TRBV4-1; CDR3: CASSQPRTGQETQYF
V: TRBV4-1; CDR3: CASSLTLPGGWQFF
V: TRBV25-1; CDR3: CASRGGLAVNEQFF
V: TRBV6-1; CDR3: CASRTGLAGGHEQFF
V: TRBV4-1; CDR3: CASSQTGTRNQPQHF
V: TRBV21-1; CDR3: CASSTLRGVNTEAFF
V: TRBV18; CDR3: CASSFGLAGEIADTQYF
V: TRBV19; CDR3: CASRTAGQNIQYF
V: TRBV5-1; CDR3: CASSLASVIYNEQFF
V: TRBV7-7; CDR3: CASSPSGGAADTQYF